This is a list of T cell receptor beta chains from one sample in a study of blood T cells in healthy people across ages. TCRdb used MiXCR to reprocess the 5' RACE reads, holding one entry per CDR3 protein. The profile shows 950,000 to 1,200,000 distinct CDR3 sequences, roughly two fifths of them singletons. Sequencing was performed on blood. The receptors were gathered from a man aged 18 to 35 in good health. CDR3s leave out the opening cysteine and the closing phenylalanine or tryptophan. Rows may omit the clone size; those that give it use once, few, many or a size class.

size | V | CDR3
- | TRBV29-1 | SVEDRPWF
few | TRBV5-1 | ASSNGQGAYEQY
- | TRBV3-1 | ASIGRGTEAF
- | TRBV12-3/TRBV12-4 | ASSLAHSGSSGNTIY
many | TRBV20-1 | SARATVGYGYT
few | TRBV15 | ATSPDFTDTQY
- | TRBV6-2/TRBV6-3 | ASRQNNQPQH
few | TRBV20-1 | SARNSGSTGELF
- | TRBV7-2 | ASSVYVRDTQY
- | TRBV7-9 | ASSLAGGQGEQY
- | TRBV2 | ASKVRSASTDTQY
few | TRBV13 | ASSLFGLGNSPLH
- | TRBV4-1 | ASSQEGGKPQH
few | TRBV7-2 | ASSLIGWWGYT
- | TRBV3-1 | ASSQPNTQY
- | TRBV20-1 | SASRARTSGGDTQY
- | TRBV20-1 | SARDVGGLADTQY
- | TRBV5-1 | ASSLTWGGGNGYT
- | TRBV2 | ASSDPGYT
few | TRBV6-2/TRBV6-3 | ASRTVRNQPQH
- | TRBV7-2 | ASSFHPSGSSYNEQY
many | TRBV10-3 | AISEGTGTGNTDTQY
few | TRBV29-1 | SVEAGSAGNYGYT
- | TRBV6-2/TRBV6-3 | ASIRSLAGALSYNEQY
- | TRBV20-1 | SARDSADKQF
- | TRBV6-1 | ASSEIGNYGYT
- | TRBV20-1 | SASSSGRAEAF
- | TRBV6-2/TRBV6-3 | ASSYRAGDLGTEAF
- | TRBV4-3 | ASSQDHGTGASYNSPLH
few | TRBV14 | ASSQEVLARDTQY
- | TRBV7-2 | ASSLTLAGTQY
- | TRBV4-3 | ASSMGHYNEQF
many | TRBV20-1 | SARSETSGGTPDTQY
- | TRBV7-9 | ASSLQGINTEAF
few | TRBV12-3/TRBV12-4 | ASSSHNPSTDTQY
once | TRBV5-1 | ASSPDLSTGELF
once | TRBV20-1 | SARDPVGGNYGYI
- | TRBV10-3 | AISESTSGENIQY
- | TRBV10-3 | AISKFQGGRTWYEQY
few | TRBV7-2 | ASSPGPINTEAF
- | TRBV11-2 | ASSPGGRNSQY
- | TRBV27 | ASSQGTAACT
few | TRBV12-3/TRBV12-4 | ASSSSIGLAGVSYEQY